This TCR beta chain was documented in a study of blood T cell repertoires in COVID-19. Ages ranged from roughly 18 to 95 years, with residence in 24 US areas. Sequencing used immunoSEQ multiplex PCR; TCRdb keeps in-frame clones, though not all of them. The sample lists fewer than 400,000 clones, about 90% occurring once. Germline-derived CDR1 and CDR2 are SGHTS and YDEGEE. Between the trimmed V and J ends, which lost 4 bases and 6 bases, there was a span of 10 bases. This CDR3 is built from 13 residues. The genes are TRBV5-8 and TRBJ2-2, with D possibly being TRBD2 (5 bases). The source is a man younger than 40 who had recovered from COVID-19. Sequencing was done on a sample of PBMCs or T cells enriched from blood (not recorded which). The CDR3 DNA reads TGTGCCAGCAGCCGGGGTTTCCCCGGGGAGCTGTTTTTT. Protein: CASSRGFPGELFF.